The 16 T cell receptor beta chains listed next were all sequenced from one sample in a study of T cell responses to AZD1222 COVID-19 vaccine. Here immunoSEQ multiplex PCR was the method, and the copy in TCRdb shows in-frame clones only, minus some. This table has approximately 150,000 clones, 70% to 90% appearing once. The input for sequencing was peripheral blood, taken 28 days after the second dose of the MenACWY control vaccine. All receptors come from an adult who received the MenACWY meningococcal vaccine as a control.

This sequence joins TRBV3-1 (or the pseudogene TRBV3-2) and TRBJ1-2, with a weak D call TRBD1 (6 bases). Germline loops: CDR1 LGHDT, CDR2 YNNKEL (reference sequence). Trimming stripped 0 bases from V and 8 bases from J, with 16 bases between. This CDR3 comprises 15 residues. For the CDR3, the DNA is TGTGCCAGCAGCCAAGACGTATATGGACAGCGGGGCTACACCTTC. Amino acid sequence: CASSQDVYGQRGYTF.

The V and J genes are TRBV4-2 and TRBJ1-1, with 10 bases aligning to TRBD1. After removal of 0 bases from V and 1 base from J, the junction contained 5 bases not matched to a gene. Germline V lookup: CDR1 LGHNA, CDR2 YNFKEQ. This CDR3 is built from 17 residues. The CDR3 nucleotides are TGTGCCAGCAGCCAAGAAGGGACAGGGGCTTGGAACACTGAAGCTTTCTTT. It codes for CASSQEGTGAWNTEAFF.

The chain recombines TRBV3-1 (or the pseudogene TRBV3-2) with TRBJ2-1, with 12 nucleotides matching TRBD2. V was clipped by 4 bases and J by 2 bases; unmatched bases: 0. This CDR3 contains 15 residues. Germline V gene sequence: CDR1 LGHDT, CDR2 YNNKEL (reference sequence). CDR3 nucleotide sequence: TGTGCCAGCAGCCCTAGCGGGGGGGCCTACAATGAGCAGTTCTTC. Its protein product is CASSPSGGAYNEQFF.

The chain has TRBV6-5 and TRBJ2-7, with TRBD2 matching over 7 bases. The J segment lost 3 bases and the V segment lost 6 bases, leaving 5 bases of the junction unmatched. In germline, CDR1 is MNHEY, CDR2 SVGAGI. CDR3 size: 13 residues. The CDR3 nucleotides are TGTGCCAGCAGACGACGGGAGGACTACGAGCAGTACTTC. This sequence encodes CASRRREDYEQYF.

This clone was picked up one time. The chain joins TRBV24-1 to TRBJ2-5; D perhaps matches TRBD1 (6 bases). The CDR3 is 13 residues long. V was shortened by 9 bases and J by 5 bases, with 15 bases between the two germline ends. Germline loops: CDR1 KGHDR, CDR2 SFDVKD. CDR3 coding DNA: TGTGCCACCGGGGGCCCGGCCCGGGAGACCCAGTACTTC. It specifies CATGGPARETQYF.

The chain employs TRBV4-1 and TRBJ2-5; 10 bases agree with TRBD1. The germline V gene has CDR1 MGHRA and CDR2 YSYEKL. The J segment lost 4 bases and the V segment lost 3 bases, leaving 8 bases of the junction unmatched. The CDR3 is 16 residues long. The CDR3 region has the DNA TGCGCCAGCAGCCAGATGACAGGGGGCGTCGGAGAGACCCAGTACTTC. Residues: CASSQMTGGVGETQYF.

The J gene is TRBJ1-3, the V gene TRBV12-1; the table's D call, TRBD1, was not checked against the DNA. TRBV12-1 is annotated as a pseudogene. This CDR3 has 17 amino acids. The CDR3 reads CASSFVTGKGFGNTIYF. For the CDR3, the DNA is TGTGCCAGCAGCTTTGTTACAGGGAAAGGCTTTGGAAACACCATATATTTT.

Only one count was recorded for this clone. This rearrangement joins TRBV7-8 to TRBJ1-2; 7 bases map to TRBD1. The V gene end was trimmed by 1 base and the J gene end by 6 bases; junction bases not matched to a gene: 5. The CDR3 totals 14 residues. CDR1 is SGHVS, CDR2 FQNEAQ, per germline. The CDR3 sequence: CASSLVTGVHGYTF. The CDR3 DNA reads as TGTGCCAGCAGCTTAGTAACAGGGGTACATGGCTACACCTTC.

The chain is built from TRBV7-2 and TRBJ2-5, with 7 positions matching TRBD2. The CDR3 loop spans 15 amino acids. V trimming: 1 base; J trimming: 4 bases; junction bases outside the gene matches: 6. Looked up from germline, CDR1 is SGHTA and CDR2 is FQGNSA. The chain's CDR3 is CASSLGVLAPETQYF. Here the CDR3 DNA reads TGTGCCAGCAGCTTAGGCGTACTAGCGCCAGAGACCCAGTACTTC.

J is TRBJ1-1 and V is TRBV30; perhaps TRBD1 as D (5 bases). V shed 2 bases and J shed 7 bases, with 17 bases lying between them. The CDR3 covers 14 residues. Germline CDR1 reads GTSNPN; CDR2 reads SVGIG (reference sequence). CDR3 coding DNA: TGTGCCTGGAGTTACCCCGACAGATCTATTGAAGCTTTCTTT. Residues: CAWSYPDRSIEAFF.

The chain employs TRBV30 and TRBJ2-1; TRBD1 might be the D (6 bases). With 1 base removed from V and 0 bases from J, the gap between germline ends came to 13 bases. Germline CDR1 GTSNPN, CDR2 SVGIG (reference sequence). The CDR3 runs 16 residues. The CDR3 nucleotides read TGTGCCTGGAGTGCCAGGGGCCTCAGCTCCTACAATGAGCAGTTCTTC. It translates to CAWSARGLSSYNEQFF. The full variable domain, completed using reference TRBV30 and TRBJ2-1, is SQTIHQWPATLVQPVGSPLSLECTVEGTSNPNLYWYRQAAGRGLQLLFYSVGIGQISSEVPQNLSASRPQDRQFILSSKKLLLSDSGFYLCAWSARGLSSYNEQFFGPGTRLTVL.

The chain joins TRBV19 to TRBJ1-6; 9 bases fit TRBD1. The V gene end was trimmed by 6 bases and the J gene end by 10 bases; junction bases not matched to a gene: 10. CDR3 length equals 15 residues. The V gene's germline CDR1 is LNHDA and CDR2 SQIVND (reference sequence). The CDR3: CASREMGTGQSPLHF. As DNA, the CDR3 is TGTGCCAGTAGGGAGATGGGGACAGGGCAGTCACCCCTCCACTTT.

The rearrangement links TRBV28 to TRBJ1-6, with D unclear. The CDR3 is 15 amino acids. V lost 8 bases, J lost 6 bases, and 17 bases lay in between. Germline V gene sequence: CDR1 MDHEN, CDR2 SYDVKM. The CDR3 protein is CASGVLLRANSPLHF. The DNA of the CDR3 is TGTGCCAGCGGGGTCCTGCTAAGGGCTAATTCACCCCTCCACTTT.

This chain joins TRBV7-3 and TRBJ1-1, with 7 bases matching TRBD1. Germline V CDR1 and CDR2: SGHTA, FQGTGA. J lost 7 bases, V lost 4 bases, and 6 bases had no gene match. The CDR3 totals 13 residues. CDR3 loop: CASSYRGQGEAFF. The CDR3, as DNA: TGTGCCAGCAGCTATAGGGGGCAAGGTGAAGCTTTCTTT.

The V and J genes are TRBV7-9 and TRBJ1-1; D might be TRBD1 (5 bases). Trimming shortened V by 5 bases and J by 6 bases, and 13 bases separated the two germline ends. Germline V gene sequence: CDR1 SEHNR, CDR2 FQNEAQ (reference sequence). This CDR3 has 13 amino acids. The DNA for the CDR3 is TGTGCCAGCAGCGCCCATGGGACGCCTGAAGCTTTCTTT. It specifies CASSAHGTPEAFF. The whole variable domain, filled in from reference TRBV7-9 and TRBJ1-1, reads DTGVSQNPRHKITKRGQNVTFRCDPISEHNRLYWYRQTLGQGPEFLTYFQNEAQLEKSRLLSDRFSAERPKGSFSTLEIQRTEQGDSAMYLCASSAHGTPEAFFGQGTRLTVV.

V is TRBV28 and J is TRBJ2-7; D gene unclear. V lost 5 bases, J lost 2 bases, and 7 bases lay in between. The CDR3 length is 12 residues. The germline gives CDR1 MDHEN, CDR2 SYDVKM. CDR3 sequence: CASSPTTYEQYF. DNA of the CDR3: TGTGCCAGCAGTCCAACGACCTACGAGCAGTACTTC.